The clone carrying this T cell receptor beta chain was counted between two and nine times. The assay was immunoSEQ multiplex PCR, and TCRdb's table has in-frame clones only and misses some. The profile shows roughly 80,000 clones, approximately 94% of them singletons. The data were taken from a study of technical replicates of blood from a few donors. Trimming stripped 0 bases from V and 3 bases from J, with 6 bases between. The length of the CDR3 is 13 residues. Germline V CDR1 and CDR2: SGHDT, YYEEEE. This TCR derives from a human donor in good health. The sequencing sample was made of T cells isolated from PBMCs. The chain is built from TRBV5-6 and TRBJ1-1; no firm D call. The CDR3 nucleotides read TGTGCCAGCAGCTTGGGTCCCTACACTGAAGCTTTCTTT. This codes for CASSLGPYTEAFF. Combining the CDR3 with reference TRBV5-6 and TRBJ1-1 gives the whole variable domain DAGVTQSPTHLIKTRGQQVTLRCSPKSGHDTVSWYQQALGQGPQFIFQYYEEEERQRGNFPDRFSGHQFPNYSSELNVNALLLGDSALYLCASSLGPYTEAFFGQGTRLTVV.